These T cell receptor beta chains were read from a single sample in a study of a mutant IDH1 vaccine in newly diagnosed glioma. Sequencing was performed with immunoSEQ multiplex PCR; in TCRdb, only in-frame clones are kept and a portion is missing. Of 35,000 to 45,000 clones in the sample, roughly 80% were seen once. Antigens of these TCRs are unknown. Here the sequenced sample was peripheral blood mononuclear cells (PBMCs), taken from a glioma patient whose treatment included an IDH1 peptide vaccine. Source of these receptors: a woman aged 25 to 39 with glioma. Some clones in this sample may be carry-over from other donors' samples. Each CDR3 is given with its conserved first and last residue. A D gene is named only where the DNA matches it firmly. Not all rows give a size; the values are once, few, many and, for expanded clones, a class.

d_gene: NA; abundance: NA; v_gene: TRBV2; j_gene: TRBJ1-2; CDR3aa: CASYREWGVDGYTF; CDR3nt: TGTGCCAGCTACCGAGAATGGGGTGTTGATGGCTACACCTTC
d_gene: NA; abundance: NA; v_gene: TRBV7-2; j_gene: TRBJ1-4; CDR3aa: CASSLDLKGGDEKLFF; CDR3nt: TGTGCCAGCAGCCTAGATTTGAAGGGTGGGGATGAAAAACTGTTTTTT
d_gene: NA; abundance: NA; v_gene: TRBV6-6; j_gene: TRBJ1-1; CDR3aa: CASSYEWVEAFF; CDR3nt: TGTGCCAGCAGTTACGAGTGGGTGGAAGCTTTCTTT
d_gene: NA; abundance: NA; v_gene: TRBV5-1; j_gene: TRBJ1-2; CDR3aa: CASSPRDANYGYTF; CDR3nt: TGCGCCAGCAGCCCACGAGACGCTAACTATGGCTACACCTTC
d_gene: TRBD1; abundance: NA; v_gene: TRBV6-5; j_gene: TRBJ2-5; CDR3aa: CASSYLRQGKETQYF; CDR3nt: TGTGCCAGCAGTTACCTCCGACAGGGAAAAGAGACCCAGTACTTC
d_gene: TRBD1; abundance: NA; v_gene: TRBV6-1; j_gene: TRBJ1-2; CDR3aa: CASSGWTGGSGGYTF; CDR3nt: TGTGCCAGCAGTGGATGGACAGGGGGCTCGGGTGGCTACACCTTC
d_gene: NA; abundance: NA; v_gene: TRBV27; j_gene: TRBJ2-1; CDR3aa: CASSLDRQVGPYNEQFF; CDR3nt: TGTGCCAGCAGTTTAGATAGGCAGGTCGGCCCCTACAATGAGCAGTTCTTC
d_gene: TRBD1; abundance: NA; v_gene: TRBV29-1; j_gene: TRBJ1-2; CDR3aa: CSGVTGGVPYGYTF; CDR3nt: TGCAGCGGGGTCACAGGGGGTGTGCCCTATGGCTACACCTTC
d_gene: TRBD1; abundance: NA; v_gene: TRBV5-8; j_gene: TRBJ1-1; CDR3aa: CASSRGQGGGTEAFF; CDR3nt: TGTGCCAGCAGCAGGGGGCAGGGGGGAGGCACTGAAGCTTTCTTT
d_gene: TRBD1; abundance: NA; v_gene: TRBV10-3; j_gene: TRBJ1-1; CDR3aa: CAISGAGQGNEAFF; CDR3nt: TGTGCCATCAGTGGGGCGGGACAGGGTAATGAAGCTTTCTTT
d_gene: NA; abundance: NA; v_gene: TRBV10-1; j_gene: TRBJ2-2; CDR3aa: CASGEGTGELFF; CDR3nt: TGCGCCAGCGGGGAAGGCACCGGGGAGCTGTTTTTT
d_gene: TRBD2; abundance: NA; v_gene: TRBV27; j_gene: TRBJ2-5; CDR3aa: CASSLLAGGETQYF; CDR3nt: TGTGCCAGCAGTTTACTAGCGGGAGGGGAGACCCAGTACTTC
d_gene: TRBD1; abundance: NA; v_gene: TRBV18; j_gene: TRBJ1-5; CDR3aa: CASSPGQDQPQHF; CDR3nt: TGTGCCAGCTCACCGGGACAGGATCAGCCCCAGCATTTT
d_gene: TRBD2; abundance: NA; v_gene: TRBV7-2; j_gene: TRBJ2-5; CDR3aa: CASSFSGRIQETQYF; CDR3nt: TGTGCCAGCAGCTTTAGCGGGAGGATCCAAGAGACCCAGTACTTC
d_gene: NA; abundance: NA; v_gene: TRBV6-1; j_gene: TRBJ2-3; CDR3aa: CASSERASWEGDTQYF; CDR3nt: TGTGCCAGCAGTGAAAGGGCTAGCTGGGAAGGAGATACGCAGTATTTT
d_gene: TRBD1; abundance: NA; v_gene: TRBV5-4; j_gene: TRBJ2-3; CDR3aa: CASSLIGGRDTQYF; CDR3nt: TGTGCCAGCAGCTTAATAGGGGGCCGAGATACGCAGTATTTT
d_gene: NA; abundance: NA; v_gene: TRBV6-6; j_gene: TRBJ2-1; CDR3aa: CASTLWGQYNEQFF; CDR3nt: TGTGCCAGCACCCTCTGGGGCCAGTACAATGAGCAGTTCTTC
d_gene: TRBD1; abundance: NA; v_gene: TRBV27; j_gene: TRBJ1-4; CDR3aa: CASRAGGSEKLFF; CDR3nt: TGTGCCAGCAGGGCAGGGGGCAGTGAAAAACTGTTTTTT
d_gene: NA; abundance: NA; v_gene: TRBV18; j_gene: TRBJ1-4; CDR3aa: CASSPPNYEKLFF; CDR3nt: TGTGCCAGCTCACCCCCTAACTATGAAAAACTGTTTTTT
d_gene: NA; abundance: NA; v_gene: TRBV2; j_gene: TRBJ1-3; CDR3aa: CASSKQGAGNTIYF; CDR3nt: TGTGCCAGCAGTAAACAGGGAGCTGGAAACACCATATATTTT
d_gene: NA; abundance: NA; v_gene: TRBV29-1; j_gene: TRBJ1-4; CDR3aa: CSVGGEEKLFF; CDR3nt: TGCAGCGTTGGTGGGGAGGAAAAACTGTTTTTT
d_gene: NA; abundance: few; v_gene: TRBV19; j_gene: TRBJ1-1; CDR3aa: CASSPDRGTAEAFF; CDR3nt: TGTGCCAGTAGTCCGGACCGCGGGACGGCTGAAGCTTTCTTT
d_gene: TRBD1; abundance: NA; v_gene: TRBV7-9; j_gene: TRBJ2-7; CDR3aa: CASSPATRTGGYEQYF; CDR3nt: TGTGCCAGCAGCCCCGCGACCAGGACAGGGGGGTACGAGCAGTACTTC
d_gene: TRBD1; abundance: NA; v_gene: TRBV15; j_gene: TRBJ2-5; CDR3aa: CATSKGTGIIQETQYF; CDR3nt: TGTGCCACCAGCAAAGGGACAGGGATAATACAAGAGACCCAGTACTTC
d_gene: TRBD1; abundance: NA; v_gene: TRBV5-1; j_gene: TRBJ2-7; CDR3aa: CASSSRDRRGDEQYF; CDR3nt: TGCGCCAGCAGCTCCCGGGACAGGAGGGGCGACGAGCAGTACTTC
d_gene: TRBD1; abundance: NA; v_gene: TRBV30; j_gene: TRBJ2-4; CDR3aa: CAWDRGRFGNIQYF; CDR3nt: TGTGCCTGGGACAGGGGACGGTTCGGGAACATTCAGTACTTC
d_gene: TRBD2; abundance: NA; v_gene: TRBV27; j_gene: TRBJ2-7; CDR3aa: CASAGGSFNEQYF; CDR3nt: TGTGCCAGCGCCGGGGGGAGTTTCAACGAGCAGTACTTC
d_gene: NA; abundance: few; v_gene: TRBV5-1; j_gene: TRBJ2-7; CDR3aa: CASSLDMGRAQYF; CDR3nt: TGCGCCAGCAGCTTGGATATGGGCAGAGCACAGTACTTC
d_gene: NA; abundance: NA; v_gene: TRBV29-1; j_gene: TRBJ2-1; CDR3aa: CSVVRGALRGNEQFF; CDR3nt: TGCAGCGTTGTAAGGGGGGCCCTGAGGGGTAATGAGCAGTTCTTC
d_gene: NA; abundance: NA; v_gene: TRBV4-1; j_gene: TRBJ2-2; CDR3aa: CASSQGASNTGELFF; CDR3nt: TGCGCCAGCAGCCAAGGGGCCTCGAACACCGGGGAGCTGTTTTTT
d_gene: NA; abundance: NA; v_gene: TRBV4-1; j_gene: TRBJ2-1; CDR3aa: CASKVIGGAEYNEQFF; CDR3nt: TGCGCCTCCAAGGTGATTGGCGGGGCCGAATACAATGAGCAGTTCTTC
d_gene: TRBD1; abundance: NA; v_gene: TRBV5-1; j_gene: TRBJ1-1; CDR3aa: CASNSGDRKGTEAFF; CDR3nt: TGCGCCAGCAATTCAGGGGACAGGAAGGGCACTGAAGCTTTCTTT
d_gene: TRBD2; abundance: NA; v_gene: TRBV19; j_gene: TRBJ2-3; CDR3aa: CASSPSGSLTDTQYF; CDR3nt: TGTGCCAGTAGTCCTAGCGGGAGTCTTACAGATACGCAGTATTTT
d_gene: TRBD2; abundance: few; v_gene: TRBV13; j_gene: TRBJ2-2; CDR3aa: CASSLEASGSGRELFF; CDR3nt: TGTGCCAGCAGCTTAGAAGCTAGCGGGAGTGGGCGGGAGCTGTTTTTT
d_gene: TRBD1; abundance: NA; v_gene: TRBV5-6; j_gene: TRBJ1-5; CDR3aa: CASSKRTGPPDQPQHF; CDR3nt: TGTGCCAGCAGCAAAAGGACAGGCCCGCCGGATCAGCCCCAGCATTTT
d_gene: NA; abundance: NA; v_gene: TRBV18; j_gene: TRBJ2-7; CDR3aa: CASSDREPGVLPEQYF; CDR3nt: TGTGCCAGCTCCGATCGGGAGCCAGGAGTGCTCCCCGAGCAGTACTTC
d_gene: NA; abundance: NA; v_gene: TRBV18; j_gene: TRBJ2-3; CDR3aa: CASSPIGAASPGDTQYF; CDR3nt: TGTGCCAGCTCACCAATAGGGGCAGCCTCCCCAGGAGATACGCAGTATTTT
d_gene: NA; abundance: NA; v_gene: TRBV18; j_gene: TRBJ1-1; CDR3aa: CASSPRVGANTEAFF; CDR3nt: TGTGCCAGCTCACCACGGGTCGGGGCGAACACTGAAGCTTTCTTT
d_gene: NA; abundance: NA; v_gene: TRBV27; j_gene: TRBJ2-5; CDR3aa: CASSLIHREGETQYF; CDR3nt: TGTGCCAGCAGTTTGATCCACAGGGAGGGTGAGACCCAGTACTTC
d_gene: TRBD2; abundance: NA; v_gene: TRBV19; j_gene: TRBJ2-7; CDR3aa: CASSIGTSGRSEQYF; CDR3nt: TGTGCCAGTAGTATCGGGACTAGCGGGAGGAGTGAGCAGTACTTC
d_gene: NA; abundance: NA; v_gene: TRBV6-1; j_gene: TRBJ1-4; CDR3aa: CASSEQPQGRNEKLFF; CDR3nt: TGTGCCAGCAGTGAACAACCGCAGGGACGGAATGAAAAACTGTTTTTT
d_gene: NA; abundance: once; v_gene: TRBV7-6; j_gene: TRBJ2-7; CDR3aa: CASSLGAPNHEQYF; CDR3nt: TGTGCCAGCAGCTTAGGGGCCCCTAACCACGAGCAGTACTTC
d_gene: NA; abundance: NA; v_gene: TRBV6-1; j_gene: TRBJ1-2; CDR3aa: CASSEPGRLNYGYTF; CDR3nt: TGTGCCAGCAGTGAACCGGGACGCCTCAACTATGGCTACACCTTC
d_gene: NA; abundance: NA; v_gene: TRBV7-9; j_gene: TRBJ2-2; CDR3aa: CAPQAYQNTGELFF; CDR3nt: TGTGCCCCTCAGGCGTATCAGAACACCGGGGAGCTGTTTTTT
d_gene: NA; abundance: NA; v_gene: TRBV7-9; j_gene: TRBJ2-6; CDR3aa: CASSRNSAGANVLTF; CDR3nt: TGTGCCAGCAGCCGCAACTCTGCTGGGGCCAACGTCCTGACTTTC